This TCR beta chain was recovered during a study of identical twins. V shed 6 bases and J shed 7 bases, with 12 bases lying between them. CDR1 MNHEY and CDR2 SVGAGI come from the germline V gene. CDR3 length: 12 amino acids. In TCRdb, the 5' RACE reads were re-called with MiXCR into one record per CDR3 protein. The table shows about 100,000 distinct CDR3 sequences, with 5.9% occurring only once. The TCR sequence derives from a woman between 50 and 59 years old in good health. Sequencing was carried out using memory T cells sorted from blood. The chain couples TRBV6-5 to TRBJ1-2, with a possible D match to TRBD1 (5 bases). Here the CDR3 DNA reads TGTGCCAGCAGAACGGGACTCGGTGGCTACACCTTC. This sequence encodes CASRTGLGGYTF.